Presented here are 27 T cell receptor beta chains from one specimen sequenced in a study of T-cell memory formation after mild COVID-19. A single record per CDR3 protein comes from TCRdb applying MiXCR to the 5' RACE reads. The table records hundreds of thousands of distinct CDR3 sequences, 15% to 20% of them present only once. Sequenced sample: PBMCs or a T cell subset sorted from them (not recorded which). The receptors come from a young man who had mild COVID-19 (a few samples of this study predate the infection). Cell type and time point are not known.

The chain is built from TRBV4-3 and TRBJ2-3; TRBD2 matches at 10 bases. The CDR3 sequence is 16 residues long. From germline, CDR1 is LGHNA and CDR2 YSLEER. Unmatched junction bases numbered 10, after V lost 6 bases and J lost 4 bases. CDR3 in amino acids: CASRRSSGGASDTQYF. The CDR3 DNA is TGCGCCAGCAGACGTTCCAGCGGGGGGGCCTCAGATACGCAGTATTTT.

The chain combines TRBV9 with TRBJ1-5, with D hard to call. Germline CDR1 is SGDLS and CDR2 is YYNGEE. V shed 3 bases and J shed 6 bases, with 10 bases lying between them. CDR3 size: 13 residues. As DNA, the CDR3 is TGTGCCAGCAGCGAGTCTATGGGTCAGCCCCAGCATTTT. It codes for CASSESMGQPQHF.

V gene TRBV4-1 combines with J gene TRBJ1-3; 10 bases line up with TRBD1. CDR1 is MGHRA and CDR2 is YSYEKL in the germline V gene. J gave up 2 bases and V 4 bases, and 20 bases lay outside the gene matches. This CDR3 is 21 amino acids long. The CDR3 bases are TGCGCCAGCAGCCCATGGATGGTAGGACAGGGGGTTATTCTCGCTGGAAACACCATATATTTT. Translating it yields CASSPWMVGQGVILAGNTIYF.

Here the CDR3 reads CASSVEPGGNTGELFF. The CDR3 DNA follows: TGTGCCAGCAGCGTAGAACCAGGGGGCAACACCGGGGAGCTGTTTTTT. The chain employs TRBV9 and TRBJ2-2, with TRBD1 identical over 8 bases. Per germline, CDR1 SGDLS and CDR2 YYNGEE. The junction had 3 bases not matched to a gene; V was cut back by 0 bases and J by 2 bases. The CDR3 length is 16 residues.

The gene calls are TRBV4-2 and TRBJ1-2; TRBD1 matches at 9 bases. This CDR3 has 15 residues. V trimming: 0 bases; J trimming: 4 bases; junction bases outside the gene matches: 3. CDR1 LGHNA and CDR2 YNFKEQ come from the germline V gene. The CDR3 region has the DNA TGTGCCAGCAGCCAAGAGATGGGACAGGGCTATGGCTACACCTTC. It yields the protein CASSQEMGQGYGYTF.

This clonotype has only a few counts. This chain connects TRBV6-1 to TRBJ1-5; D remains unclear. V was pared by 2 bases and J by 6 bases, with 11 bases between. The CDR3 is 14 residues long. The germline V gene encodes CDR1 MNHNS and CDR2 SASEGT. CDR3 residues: CASSESGYAQPQHF. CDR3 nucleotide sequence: TGTGCCAGCAGTGAATCTGGGTACGCTCAGCCCCAGCATTTT.

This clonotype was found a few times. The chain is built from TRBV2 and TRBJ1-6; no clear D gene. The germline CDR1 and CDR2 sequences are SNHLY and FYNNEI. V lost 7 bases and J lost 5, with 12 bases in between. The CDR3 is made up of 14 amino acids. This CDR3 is CASMARTNNSPLHF. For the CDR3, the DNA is TGTGCCAGCATGGCACGGACCAATAATTCACCCCTCCACTTT.

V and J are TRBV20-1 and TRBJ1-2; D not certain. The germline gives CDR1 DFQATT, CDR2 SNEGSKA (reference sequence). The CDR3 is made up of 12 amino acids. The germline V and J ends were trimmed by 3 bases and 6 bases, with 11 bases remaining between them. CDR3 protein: CSASRAGDGYTF. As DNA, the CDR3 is TGCAGTGCTAGCCGTGCGGGAGATGGCTACACCTTC.

DNA for the CDR3: TGTGCCAGCAGCGTCACAGGGAGGTTCGGTGAGACCCAGTACTTC. It translates to CASSVTGRFGETQYF. The genes are TRBV5-5 and TRBJ2-5; D tentatively fits TRBD1 or TRBD2 (6 bases each). V shed 4 bases and J shed 5 bases, with 18 bases lying between them. Germline loops: CDR1 SGHKS, CDR2 YYEKEE (reference sequence). The CDR3 is 15 amino acids.

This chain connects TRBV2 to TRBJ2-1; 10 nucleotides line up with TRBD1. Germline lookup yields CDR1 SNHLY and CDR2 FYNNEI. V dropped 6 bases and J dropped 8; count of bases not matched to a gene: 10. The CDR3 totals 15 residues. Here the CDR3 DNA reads TGTGCCAGCAGAGCCGGGACAGGGGTTGTCCATGAGCAGTTCTTC. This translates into CASRAGTGVVHEQFF.

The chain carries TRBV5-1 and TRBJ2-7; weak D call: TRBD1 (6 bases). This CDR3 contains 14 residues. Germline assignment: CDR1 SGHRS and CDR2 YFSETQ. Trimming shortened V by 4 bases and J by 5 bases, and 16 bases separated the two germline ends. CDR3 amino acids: CASSHSTGFDEQYF. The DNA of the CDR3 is TGCGCCAGCAGCCATAGTACAGGGTTCGACGAGCAGTACTTC.

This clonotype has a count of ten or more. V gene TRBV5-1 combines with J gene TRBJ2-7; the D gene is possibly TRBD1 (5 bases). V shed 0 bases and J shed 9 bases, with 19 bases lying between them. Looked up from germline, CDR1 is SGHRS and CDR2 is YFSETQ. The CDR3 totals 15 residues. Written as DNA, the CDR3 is TGCGCCAGCAGCTTGGACCTCCAAGTCTCAGGGTTGCAGTACTTC. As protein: CASSLDLQVSGLQYF.

As DNA, the CDR3 is TGTGCCAGCAGCCAAGCACTAGCTGACAATGAGCAGTTCTTC. Translation gives CASSQALADNEQFF. This chain joins TRBV4-2 and TRBJ2-1, with D maybe TRBD2 (6 bases). V was trimmed by 1 base and J by 5 bases, leaving 9 bases between them. The germline V gene has CDR1 LGHNA and CDR2 YNFKEQ. There are 14 residues in the CDR3.

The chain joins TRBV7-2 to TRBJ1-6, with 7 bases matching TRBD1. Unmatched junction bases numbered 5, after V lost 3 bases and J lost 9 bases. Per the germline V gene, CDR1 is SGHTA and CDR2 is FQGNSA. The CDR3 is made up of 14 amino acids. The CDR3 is CASSFAGGSSPLHF. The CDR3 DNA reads TGTGCCAGCAGCTTCGCAGGGGGGAGTTCACCCCTCCACTTT. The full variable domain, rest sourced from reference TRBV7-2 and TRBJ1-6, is GAGVSQSPSNKVTEKGKDVELRCDPISGHTALYWYRQSLGQGLEFLIYFQGNSAPDKSGLPSDRFSAERTGGSVSTLTIQRTQQEDSAVYLCASSFAGGSSPLHFGNGTRLTVT.

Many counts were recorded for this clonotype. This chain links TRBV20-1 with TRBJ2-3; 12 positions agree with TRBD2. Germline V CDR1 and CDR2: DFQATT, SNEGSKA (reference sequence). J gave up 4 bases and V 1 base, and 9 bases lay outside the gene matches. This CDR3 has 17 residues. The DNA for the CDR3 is TGCAGTGCTAGAGGGGATCTAGCGGGGGGGCTTCCAGATACGCAGTATTTT. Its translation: CSARGDLAGGLPDTQYF.

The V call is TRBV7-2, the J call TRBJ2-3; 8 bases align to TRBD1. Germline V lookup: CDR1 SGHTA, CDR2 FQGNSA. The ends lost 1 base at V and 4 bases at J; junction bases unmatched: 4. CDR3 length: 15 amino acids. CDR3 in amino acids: CASSLGPGGADTQYF. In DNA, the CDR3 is TGTGCCAGCAGCTTAGGGCCAGGGGGCGCAGATACGCAGTATTTT.

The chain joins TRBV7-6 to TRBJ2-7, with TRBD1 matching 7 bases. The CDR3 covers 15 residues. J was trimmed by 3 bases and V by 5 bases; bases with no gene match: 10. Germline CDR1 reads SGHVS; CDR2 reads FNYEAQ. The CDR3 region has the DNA TGTGCCAGCAGCCCCAATCCGGGACAGTACTACGAGCAGTACTTC. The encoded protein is CASSPNPGQYYEQYF. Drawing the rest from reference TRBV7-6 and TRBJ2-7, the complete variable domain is GAGVSQSPRYKVTKRGQDVALRCDPISGHVSLYWYRQALGQGPEFLTYFNYEAQQDKSGLPNDRFSAERPEGSISTLTIQRTEQRDSAMYRCASSPNPGQYYEQYFGPGTRLTVT.

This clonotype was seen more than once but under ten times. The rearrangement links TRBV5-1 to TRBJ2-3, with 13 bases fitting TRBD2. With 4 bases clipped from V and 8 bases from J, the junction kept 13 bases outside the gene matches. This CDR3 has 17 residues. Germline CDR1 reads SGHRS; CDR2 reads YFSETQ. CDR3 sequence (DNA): TGCGCCAGCAGCCCGGCGGGGACTAGCGGGGAAGGAGGTACGCAGTATTTT. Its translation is CASSPAGTSGEGGTQYF.

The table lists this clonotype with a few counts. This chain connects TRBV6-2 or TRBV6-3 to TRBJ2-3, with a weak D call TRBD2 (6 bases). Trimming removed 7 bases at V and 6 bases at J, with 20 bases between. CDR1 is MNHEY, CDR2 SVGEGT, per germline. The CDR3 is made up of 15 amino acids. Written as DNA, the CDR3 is TGTGCCAGCAACCCACTGGGGGGAGTACTGGATACGCAGTATTTT. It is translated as CASNPLGGVLDTQYF.

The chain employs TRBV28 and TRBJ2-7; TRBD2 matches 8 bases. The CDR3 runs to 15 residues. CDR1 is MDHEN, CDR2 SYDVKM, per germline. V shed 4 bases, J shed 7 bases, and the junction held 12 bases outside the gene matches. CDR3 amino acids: CASSSPSGGWGEQYV. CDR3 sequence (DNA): TGTGCCAGCAGTTCACCCTCGGGAGGGTGGGGGGAGCAGTACGTC.

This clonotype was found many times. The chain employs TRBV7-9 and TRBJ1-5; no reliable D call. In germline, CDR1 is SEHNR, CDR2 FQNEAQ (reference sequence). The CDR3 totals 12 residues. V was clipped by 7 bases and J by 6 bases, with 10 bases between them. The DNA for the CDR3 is TGTGCCAGCACCTTGGGATCTCAGCCCCAGCATTTT. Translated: CASTLGSQPQHF. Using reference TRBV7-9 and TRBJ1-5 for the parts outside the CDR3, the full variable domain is DTGVSQNPRHKITKRGQNVTFRCDPISEHNRLYWYRQTLGQGPEFLTYFQNEAQLEKSRLLSDRFSAERPKGSFSTLEIQRTEQGDSAMYLCASTLGSQPQHFGDGTRLSIL.

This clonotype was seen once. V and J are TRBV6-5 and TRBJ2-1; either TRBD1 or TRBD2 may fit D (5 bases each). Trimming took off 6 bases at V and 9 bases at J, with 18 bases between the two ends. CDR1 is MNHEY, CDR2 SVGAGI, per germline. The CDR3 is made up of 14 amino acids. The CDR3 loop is CASSLLEGSGEQFF. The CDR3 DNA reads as TGTGCCAGCAGCCTACTTGAGGGGAGCGGTGAGCAGTTCTTC.

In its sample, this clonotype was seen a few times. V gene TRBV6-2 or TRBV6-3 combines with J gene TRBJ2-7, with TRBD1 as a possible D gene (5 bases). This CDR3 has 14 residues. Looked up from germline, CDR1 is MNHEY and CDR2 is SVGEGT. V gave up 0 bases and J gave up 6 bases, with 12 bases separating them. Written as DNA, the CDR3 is TGTGCCAGCAGTTACTCGGCAGGGCAGGGCGAGCAGTACTTC. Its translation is CASSYSAGQGEQYF.

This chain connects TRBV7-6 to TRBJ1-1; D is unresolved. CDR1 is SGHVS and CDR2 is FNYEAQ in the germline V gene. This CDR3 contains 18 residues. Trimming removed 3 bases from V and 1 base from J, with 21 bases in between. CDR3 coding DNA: TGTGCCAGCAGCTTTCTCCCCCCGACAAGAGAAGAGAACACTGAAGCTTTCTTT. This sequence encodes CASSFLPPTREENTEAFF.

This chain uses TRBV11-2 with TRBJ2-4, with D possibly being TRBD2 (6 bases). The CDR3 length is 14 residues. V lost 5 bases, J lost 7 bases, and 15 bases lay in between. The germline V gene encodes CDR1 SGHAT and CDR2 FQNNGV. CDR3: CASSPGGARNIQYF. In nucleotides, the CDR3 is TGTGCCAGCAGCCCAGGAGGGGCGCGGAACATTCAGTACTTC.

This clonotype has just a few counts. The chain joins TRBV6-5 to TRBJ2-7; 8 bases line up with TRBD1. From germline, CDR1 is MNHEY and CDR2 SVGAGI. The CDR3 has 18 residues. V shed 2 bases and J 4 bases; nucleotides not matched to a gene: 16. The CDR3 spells CASSYPRGDRRAIYEQYV. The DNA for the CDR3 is TGTGCCAGCAGTTACCCGAGGGGGGACAGGAGAGCTATTTACGAGCAGTACGTC.

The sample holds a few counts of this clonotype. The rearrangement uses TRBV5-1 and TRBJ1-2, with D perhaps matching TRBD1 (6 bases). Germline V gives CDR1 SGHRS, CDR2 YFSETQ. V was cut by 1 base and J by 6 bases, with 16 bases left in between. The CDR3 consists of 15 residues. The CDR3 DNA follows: TGCGCCAGCAGCTTGAGGGACCCCAAGGGGGATGGCTACACCTTC. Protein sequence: CASSLRDPKGDGYTF.